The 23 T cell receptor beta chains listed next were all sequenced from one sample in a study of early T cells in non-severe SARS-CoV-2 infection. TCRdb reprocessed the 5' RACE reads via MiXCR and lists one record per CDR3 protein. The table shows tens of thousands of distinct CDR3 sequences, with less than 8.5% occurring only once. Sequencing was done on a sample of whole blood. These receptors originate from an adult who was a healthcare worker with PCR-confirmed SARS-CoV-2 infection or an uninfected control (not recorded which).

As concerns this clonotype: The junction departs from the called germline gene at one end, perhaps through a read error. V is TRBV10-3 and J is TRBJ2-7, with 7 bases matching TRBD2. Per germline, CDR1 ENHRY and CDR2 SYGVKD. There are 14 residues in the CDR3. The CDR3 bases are TGTGCCAGCGGCCCGGGGGGTGCCTCCTCCGAGCAGTACTTC. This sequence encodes CASGPGGASSEQYF.

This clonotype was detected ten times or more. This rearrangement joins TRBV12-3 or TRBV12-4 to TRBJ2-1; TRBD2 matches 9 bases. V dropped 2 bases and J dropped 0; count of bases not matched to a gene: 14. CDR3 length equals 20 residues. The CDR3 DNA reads TGTGCCAGCAGTTTAAGATTACGACTAGCGGAGCCCTCCTCCTACAATGAGCAGTTCTTC. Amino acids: CASSLRLRLAEPSSYNEQFF.

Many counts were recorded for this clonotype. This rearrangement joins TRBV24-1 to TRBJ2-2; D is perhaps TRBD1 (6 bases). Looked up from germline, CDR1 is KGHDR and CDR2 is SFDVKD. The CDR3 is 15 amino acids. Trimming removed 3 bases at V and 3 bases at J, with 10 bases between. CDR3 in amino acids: CATSDPRQDTGELFF. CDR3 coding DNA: TGTGCCACCAGTGATCCCCGACAGGACACCGGGGAGCTGTTTTTT.

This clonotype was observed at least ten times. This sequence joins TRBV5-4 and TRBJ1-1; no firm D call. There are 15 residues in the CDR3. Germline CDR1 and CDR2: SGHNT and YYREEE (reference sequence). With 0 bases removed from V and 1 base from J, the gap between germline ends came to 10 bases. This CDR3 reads CASSLESRRNTEAFF. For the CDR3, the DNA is TGTGCCAGCAGCTTGGAATCCCGGAGGAACACTGAAGCTTTCTTT.

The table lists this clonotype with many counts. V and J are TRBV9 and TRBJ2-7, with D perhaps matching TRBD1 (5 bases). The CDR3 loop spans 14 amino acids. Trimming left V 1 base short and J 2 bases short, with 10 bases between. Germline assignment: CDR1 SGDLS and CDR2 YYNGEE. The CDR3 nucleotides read TGTGCCAGCAGCGTATCAGGGCAAGCCTACGAGCAGTACTTC. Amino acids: CASSVSGQAYEQYF.

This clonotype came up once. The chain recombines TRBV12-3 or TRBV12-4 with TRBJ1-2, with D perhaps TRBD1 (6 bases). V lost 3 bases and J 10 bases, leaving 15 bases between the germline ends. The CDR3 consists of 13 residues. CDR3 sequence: CASSFGKGVVYTF. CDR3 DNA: TGTGCCAGCAGTTTCGGGAAGGGGGTTGTCTACACCTTC.

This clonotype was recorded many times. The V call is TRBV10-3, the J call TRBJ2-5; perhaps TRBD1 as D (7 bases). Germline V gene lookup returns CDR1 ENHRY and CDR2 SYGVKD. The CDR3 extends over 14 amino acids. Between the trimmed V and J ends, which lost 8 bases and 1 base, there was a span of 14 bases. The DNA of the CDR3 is TGTGCCATCTCCACAGGGGAGGTCCAAGAGACCCAGTACTTC. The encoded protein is CAISTGEVQETQYF.

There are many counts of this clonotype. CDR3 sequence (DNA): TGCGCCAGCAGCCAAGACCGAGGGGGCGGGACTGAAGCTTTCTTT. Encoded protein: CASSQDRGGGTEAFF. This chain uses TRBV4-1 with TRBJ1-1; TRBD1 matches 7 bases. The CDR3 consists of 15 residues. Per the germline V gene, CDR1 is MGHRA and CDR2 is YSYEKL. The ends lost 0 bases at V and 5 bases at J; junction bases unmatched: 6.

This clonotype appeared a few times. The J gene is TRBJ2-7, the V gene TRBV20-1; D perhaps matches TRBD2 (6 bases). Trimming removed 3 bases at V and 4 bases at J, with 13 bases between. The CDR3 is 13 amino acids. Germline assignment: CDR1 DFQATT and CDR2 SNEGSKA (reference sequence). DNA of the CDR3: TGCAGTGCTAGGGCGGGATTCGTATACGAGCAGTACTTC. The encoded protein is CSARAGFVYEQYF.

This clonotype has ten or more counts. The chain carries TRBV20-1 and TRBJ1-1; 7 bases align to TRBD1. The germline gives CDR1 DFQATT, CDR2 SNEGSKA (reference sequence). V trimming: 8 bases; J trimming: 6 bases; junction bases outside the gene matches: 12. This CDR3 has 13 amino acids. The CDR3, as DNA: TGCAGTCCAGTTAGACAGGGTTTTGCTGAAGCTTTCTTT. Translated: CSPVRQGFAEAFF.

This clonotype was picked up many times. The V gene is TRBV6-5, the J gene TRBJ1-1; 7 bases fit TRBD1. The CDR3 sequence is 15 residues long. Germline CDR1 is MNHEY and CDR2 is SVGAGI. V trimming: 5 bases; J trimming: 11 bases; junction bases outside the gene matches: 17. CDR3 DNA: TGTGCCAGCAGTCACCCCAGGGGAGGGGGCAATGTCGCTTTCTTT. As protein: CASSHPRGGGNVAFF.

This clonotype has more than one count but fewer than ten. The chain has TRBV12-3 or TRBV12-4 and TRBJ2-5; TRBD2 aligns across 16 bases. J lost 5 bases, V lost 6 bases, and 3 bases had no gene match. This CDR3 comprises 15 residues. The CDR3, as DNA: TGTGCCAGCAGCTGGGGACTAGCGGGAGGGGAGACCCAGTACTTC. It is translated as CASSWGLAGGETQYF.

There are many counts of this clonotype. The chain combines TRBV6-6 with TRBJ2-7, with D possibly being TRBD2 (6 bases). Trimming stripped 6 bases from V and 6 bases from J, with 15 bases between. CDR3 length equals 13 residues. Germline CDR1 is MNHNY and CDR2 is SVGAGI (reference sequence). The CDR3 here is CASSHSGDVEQYF. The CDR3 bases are TGTGCCAGCAGCCACTCGGGGGACGTCGAGCAGTACTTC.

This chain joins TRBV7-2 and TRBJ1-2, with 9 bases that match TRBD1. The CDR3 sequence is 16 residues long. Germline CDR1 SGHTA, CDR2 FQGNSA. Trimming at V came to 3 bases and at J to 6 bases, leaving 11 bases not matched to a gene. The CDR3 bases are TGTGCCAGCAGCTTCCGGGACGGACAGGGGAAAGATGGCTACACCTTC. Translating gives CASSFRDGQGKDGYTF.

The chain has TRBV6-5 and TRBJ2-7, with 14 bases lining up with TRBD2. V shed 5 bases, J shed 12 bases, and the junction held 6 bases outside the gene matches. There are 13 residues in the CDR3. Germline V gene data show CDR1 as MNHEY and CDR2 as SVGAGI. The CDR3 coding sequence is TGTGCCAGCAGTACCGGGACTAGCGGGAGTCGGTACTTC. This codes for CASSTGTSGSRYF.

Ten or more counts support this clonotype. The CDR3 reads CSAPAPLSGSVDEQYF. The CDR3 nucleotides are TGCAGTGCTCCGGCCCCCCTTAGCGGGAGTGTGGATGAGCAGTACTTC. This sequence joins TRBV20-1 and TRBJ2-7; 9 nucleotides agree with TRBD2. The CDR3 has 16 residues. Germline CDR1 DFQATT, CDR2 SNEGSKA (reference sequence). Unmatched junction bases numbered 18, after V lost 5 bases and J lost 7 bases.

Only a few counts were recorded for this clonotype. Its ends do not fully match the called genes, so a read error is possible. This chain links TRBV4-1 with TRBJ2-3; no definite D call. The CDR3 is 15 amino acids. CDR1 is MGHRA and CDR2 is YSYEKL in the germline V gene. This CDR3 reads CASSQGGPGADTQYF. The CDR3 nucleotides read TGTGCCAGCAGCCAAGGCGGACCAGGCGCAGATACGCAGTATTTT.

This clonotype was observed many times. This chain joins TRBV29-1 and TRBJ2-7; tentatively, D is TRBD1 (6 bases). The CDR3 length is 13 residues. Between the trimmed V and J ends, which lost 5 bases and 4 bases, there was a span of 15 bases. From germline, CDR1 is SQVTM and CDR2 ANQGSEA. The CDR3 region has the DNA TGCAGCGTTTACATACAGGGAGTATACGAGCAGTACTTC. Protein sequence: CSVYIQGVYEQYF.

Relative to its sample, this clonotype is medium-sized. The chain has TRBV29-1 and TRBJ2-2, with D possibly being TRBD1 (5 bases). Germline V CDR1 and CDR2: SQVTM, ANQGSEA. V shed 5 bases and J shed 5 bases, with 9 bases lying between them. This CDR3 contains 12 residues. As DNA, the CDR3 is TGCAGCGTTCCACAGGTGACCGGGGAGCTGTTTTTT. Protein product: CSVPQVTGELFF.

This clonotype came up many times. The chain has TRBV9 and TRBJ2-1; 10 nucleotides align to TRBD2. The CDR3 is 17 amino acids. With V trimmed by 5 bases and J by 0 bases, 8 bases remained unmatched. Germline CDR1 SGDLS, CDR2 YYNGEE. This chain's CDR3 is CASRRTSGRSSYNEQFF. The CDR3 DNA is TGTGCCAGCAGAAGGACTAGCGGTCGGAGCTCCTACAATGAGCAGTTCTTC.

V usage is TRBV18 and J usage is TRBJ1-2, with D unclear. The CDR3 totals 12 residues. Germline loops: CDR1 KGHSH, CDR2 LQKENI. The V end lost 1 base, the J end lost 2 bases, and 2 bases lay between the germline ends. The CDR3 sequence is CASSPLNYGYTF. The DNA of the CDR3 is TGTGCCAGCTCACCACTCAACTATGGCTACACCTTC.

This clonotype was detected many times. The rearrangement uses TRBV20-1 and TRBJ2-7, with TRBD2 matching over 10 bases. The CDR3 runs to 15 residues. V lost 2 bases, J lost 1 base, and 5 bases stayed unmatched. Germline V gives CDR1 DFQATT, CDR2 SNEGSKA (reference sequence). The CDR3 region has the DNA TGCAGTGCTAGACCTAGCGGGAGTCCGTCCTACGAGCAGTACTTC. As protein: CSARPSGSPSYEQYF.

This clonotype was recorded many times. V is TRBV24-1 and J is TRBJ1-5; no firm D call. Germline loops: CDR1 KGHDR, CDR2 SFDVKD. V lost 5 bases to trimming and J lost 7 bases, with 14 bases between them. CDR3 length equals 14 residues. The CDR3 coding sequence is TGTGCCACCAGTGTTTCCGGGGAAGGGCAGCCCCAGCATTTT. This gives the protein CATSVSGEGQPQHF.